This entry is about one T cell receptor beta chain. Its specificity is not known. V gave up 5 bases and J gave up 2 bases; unmatched junction bases: 9. CDR1 and CDR2 from the germline V gene are MNHEY and SVGAGI. This CDR3 comprises 15 residues. The sample belongs to a study of cytomegalovirus exposure and HLA in healthy donors. A multiplex PCR was run with 60 Vbeta primers and 13 Jbeta primers. Libraries were prepared by immunoSEQ multiplex PCR; TCRdb keeps only in-frame clonotypes and omits some of them. The sample lists 55,000 to 75,000 clones; 70% to 80% were seen once. General study results and limits: Previous analysis showed most TCR beta V segments were productive about 87% or about 30% of the time. Immune exposure information available was restricted to CMV serostatus.

The clonotype originates from a girl aged 10-17 years in good health and CMV-seropositive. Sample: PBMCs. The chain employs TRBV6-5 and TRBJ2-7; 7 bases are a match to TRBD2. Here the CDR3 reads CASSPATSAPYEQYF. Here the CDR3 DNA reads TGTGCCAGCAGTCCCGCTACTAGCGCACCCTACGAGCAGTACTTC.